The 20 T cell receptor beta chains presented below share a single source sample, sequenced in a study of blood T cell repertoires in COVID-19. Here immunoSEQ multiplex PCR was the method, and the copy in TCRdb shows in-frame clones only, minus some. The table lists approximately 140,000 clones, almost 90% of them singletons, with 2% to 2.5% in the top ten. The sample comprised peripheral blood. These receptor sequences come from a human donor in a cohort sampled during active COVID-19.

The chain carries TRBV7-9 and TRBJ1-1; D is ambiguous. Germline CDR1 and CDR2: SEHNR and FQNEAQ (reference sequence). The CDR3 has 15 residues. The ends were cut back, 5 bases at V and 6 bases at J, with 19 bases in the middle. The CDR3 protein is CASSPPRARGAEAFF. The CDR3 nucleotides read TGTGCCAGCAGCCCTCCCCGGGCGCGGGGAGCTGAAGCTTTCTTT.

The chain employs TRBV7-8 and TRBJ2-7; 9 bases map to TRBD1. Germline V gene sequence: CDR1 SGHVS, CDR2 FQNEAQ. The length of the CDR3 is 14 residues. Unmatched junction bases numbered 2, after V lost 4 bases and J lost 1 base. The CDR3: CASSSGTGSYEQYF. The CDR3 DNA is TGTGCCAGCAGCTCCGGGACAGGGTCCTACGAGCAGTACTTC.

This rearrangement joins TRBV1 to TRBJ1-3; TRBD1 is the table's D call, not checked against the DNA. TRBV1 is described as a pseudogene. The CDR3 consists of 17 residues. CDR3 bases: TGCACCAGCAGCCGGGGACAGGGTGGTCCTTCTGGAAACACCATATATTTT. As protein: CTSSRGQGGPSGNTIYF.

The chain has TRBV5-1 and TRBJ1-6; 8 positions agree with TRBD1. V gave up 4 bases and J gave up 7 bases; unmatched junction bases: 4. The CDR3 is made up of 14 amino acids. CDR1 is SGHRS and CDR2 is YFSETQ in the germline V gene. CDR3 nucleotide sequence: TGCGCCAGCAGCCAGGGGGCGATGAATTCACCCCTCCACTTT. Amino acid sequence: CASSQGAMNSPLHF.

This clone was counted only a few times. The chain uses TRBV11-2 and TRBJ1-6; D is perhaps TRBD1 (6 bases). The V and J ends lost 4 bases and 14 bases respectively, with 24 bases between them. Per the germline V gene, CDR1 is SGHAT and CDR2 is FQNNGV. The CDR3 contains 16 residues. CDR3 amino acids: CASSSLTGTRNQSLHF. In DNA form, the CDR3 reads TGTGCCAGCAGCTCATTGACCGGGACAAGGAATCAGTCCCTCCACTTT.

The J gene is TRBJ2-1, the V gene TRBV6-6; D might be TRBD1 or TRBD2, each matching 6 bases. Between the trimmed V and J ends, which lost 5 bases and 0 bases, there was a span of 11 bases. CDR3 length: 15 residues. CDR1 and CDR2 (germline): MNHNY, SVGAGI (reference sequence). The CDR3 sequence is CASSRGRSSYNEQFF. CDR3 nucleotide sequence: TGTGCCAGCAGTCGGGGGCGGAGCTCCTACAATGAGCAGTTCTTC.

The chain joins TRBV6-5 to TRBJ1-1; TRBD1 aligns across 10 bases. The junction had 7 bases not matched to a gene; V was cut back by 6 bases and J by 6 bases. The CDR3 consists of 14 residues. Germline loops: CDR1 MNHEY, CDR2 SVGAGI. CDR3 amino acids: CASRPDRGRPEAFF. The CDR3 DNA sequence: TGTGCCAGCAGACCCGACAGGGGGCGGCCTGAAGCTTTCTTT.

DNA of the CDR3: TGTGCCAGCAGTTTGGGGGCTAGCGGCTACGAGCAGTACTTC. Translating it yields CASSLGASGYEQYF. The genes are TRBV27 and TRBJ2-7, with a tentative D call TRBD2 (7 bases). Germline CDR1 reads MNHEY; CDR2 reads SMNVEV (reference sequence). This CDR3 region has 14 residues. Trimming removed 3 bases from V and 3 bases from J, with 12 bases in between.

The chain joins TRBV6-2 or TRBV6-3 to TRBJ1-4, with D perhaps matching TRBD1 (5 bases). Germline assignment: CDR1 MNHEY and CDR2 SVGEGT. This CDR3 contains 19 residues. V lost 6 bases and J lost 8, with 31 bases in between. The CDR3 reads CASSPLTSIGANLREKLFF. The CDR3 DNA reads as TGTGCCAGCAGCCCCCTCACGAGTATTGGGGCGAACCTTCGGGAAAAACTGTTTTTT.

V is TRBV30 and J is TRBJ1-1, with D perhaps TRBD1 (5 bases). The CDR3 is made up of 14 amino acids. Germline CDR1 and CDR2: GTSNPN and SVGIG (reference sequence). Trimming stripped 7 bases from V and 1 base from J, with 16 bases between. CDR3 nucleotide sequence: TGTGCCTACAAACCGGGGGTCAGGAACACTGAAGCTTTCTTT. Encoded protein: CAYKPGVRNTEAFF.

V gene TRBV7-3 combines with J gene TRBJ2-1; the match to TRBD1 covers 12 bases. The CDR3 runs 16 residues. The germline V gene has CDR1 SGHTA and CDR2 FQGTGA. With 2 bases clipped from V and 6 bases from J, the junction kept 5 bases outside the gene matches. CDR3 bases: TGTGCCAGCAGCTTATGGGGGACAGGGGGCTTCAATGAGCAGTTCTTC. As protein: CASSLWGTGGFNEQFF.

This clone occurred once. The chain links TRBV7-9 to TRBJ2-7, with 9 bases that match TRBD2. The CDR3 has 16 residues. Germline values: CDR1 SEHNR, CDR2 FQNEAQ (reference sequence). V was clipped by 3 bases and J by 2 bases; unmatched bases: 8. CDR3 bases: TGTGCCAGCAGCTTTCCGGGACTAGCAAAGACCTACGAGCAGTACTTC. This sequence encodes CASSFPGLAKTYEQYF. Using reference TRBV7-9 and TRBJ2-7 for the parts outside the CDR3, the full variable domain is DTGVSQNPRHKITKRGQNVTFRCDPISEHNRLYWYRQTLGQGPEFLTYFQNEAQLEKSRLLSDRFSAERPKGSFSTLEIQRTEQGDSAMYLCASSFPGLAKTYEQYFGPGTRLTVT.

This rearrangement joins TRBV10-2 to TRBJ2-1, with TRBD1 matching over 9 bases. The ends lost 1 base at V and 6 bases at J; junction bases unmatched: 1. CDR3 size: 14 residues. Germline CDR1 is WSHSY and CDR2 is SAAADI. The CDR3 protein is CASSEWTGANEQFF. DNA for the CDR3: TGCGCCAGCAGTGAGTGGACAGGGGCCAATGAGCAGTTCTTC.

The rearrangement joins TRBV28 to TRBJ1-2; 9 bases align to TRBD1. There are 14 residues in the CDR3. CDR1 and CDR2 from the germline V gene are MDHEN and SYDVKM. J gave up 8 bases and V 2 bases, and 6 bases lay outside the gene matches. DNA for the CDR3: TGTGCCAGCAGTTTAGTGGGACAGGGTGGGGGCTACACCTTC. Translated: CASSLVGQGGGYTF.

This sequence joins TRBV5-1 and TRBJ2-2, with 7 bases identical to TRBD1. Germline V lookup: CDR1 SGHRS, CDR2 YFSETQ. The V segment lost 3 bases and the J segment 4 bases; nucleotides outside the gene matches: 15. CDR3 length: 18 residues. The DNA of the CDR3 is TGCGCCAGCAGCTATGAAACTCCGGGACAGTCTTTCACCGGGGAGCTGTTTTTT. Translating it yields CASSYETPGQSFTGELFF. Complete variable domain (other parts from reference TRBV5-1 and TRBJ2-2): KAGVTQTPRYLIKTRGQQVTLSCSPISGHRSVSWYQQTPGQGLQFLFEYFSETQRNKGNFPGRFSGRQFSNSRSEMNVSTLELGDSALYLCASSYETPGQSFTGELFFGEGSRLTVL.

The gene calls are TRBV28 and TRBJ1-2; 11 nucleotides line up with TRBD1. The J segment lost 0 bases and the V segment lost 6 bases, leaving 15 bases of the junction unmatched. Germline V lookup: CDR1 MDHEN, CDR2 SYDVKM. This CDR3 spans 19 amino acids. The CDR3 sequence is CASRENAGTGGSSNYGYTF. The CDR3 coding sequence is TGTGCCAGCAGAGAAAATGCCGGGACAGGGGGATCATCTAACTATGGCTACACCTTC.

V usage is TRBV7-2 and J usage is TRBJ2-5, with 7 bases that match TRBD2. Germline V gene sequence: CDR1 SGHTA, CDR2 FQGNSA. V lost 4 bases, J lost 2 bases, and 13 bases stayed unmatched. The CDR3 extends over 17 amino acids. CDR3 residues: CASSSTWGSGKQETQYF. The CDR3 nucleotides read TGTGCCAGCAGCTCCACCTGGGGGAGCGGGAAACAAGAGACCCAGTACTTC. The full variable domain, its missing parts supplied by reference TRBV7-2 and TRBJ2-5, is GAGVSQSPSNKVTEKGKDVELRCDPISGHTALYWYRQSLGQGLEFLIYFQGNSAPDKSGLPSDRFSAERTGGSVSTLTIQRTQQEDSAVYLCASSSTWGSGKQETQYFGPGTRLLVL.

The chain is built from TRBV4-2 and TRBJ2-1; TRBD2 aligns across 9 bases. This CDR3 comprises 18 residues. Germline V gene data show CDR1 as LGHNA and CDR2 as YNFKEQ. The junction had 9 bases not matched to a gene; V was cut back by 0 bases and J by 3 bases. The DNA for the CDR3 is TGTGCCAGCAGCCAAGACCAAGGGCTAGCGGGACTCTACAATGAGCAGTTCTTC. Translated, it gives CASSQDQGLAGLYNEQFF.

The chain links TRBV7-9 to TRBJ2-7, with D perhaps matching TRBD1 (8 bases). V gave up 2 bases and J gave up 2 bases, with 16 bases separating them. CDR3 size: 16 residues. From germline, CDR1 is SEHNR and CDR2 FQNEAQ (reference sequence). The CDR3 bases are TGTGCCAGCAGCTTATGGGGGGGACAGGCGCCCTACGAGCAGTACTTC. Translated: CASSLWGGQAPYEQYF.

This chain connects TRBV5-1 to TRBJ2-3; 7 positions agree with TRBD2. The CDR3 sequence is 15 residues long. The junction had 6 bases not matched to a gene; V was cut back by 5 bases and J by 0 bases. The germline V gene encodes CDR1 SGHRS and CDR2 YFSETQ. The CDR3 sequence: CASSYASGSTDTQYF. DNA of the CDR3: TGCGCCAGCAGTTATGCTAGCGGTAGCACAGATACGCAGTATTTT.